These T cell receptor beta chains were read from a single sample in a study of CD8+ T cells in alopecia areata. TCRdb keeps only in-frame clones here, not all; method: immunoSEQ multiplex PCR. The repertoire holds about 130,000 clones, with almost 50% as singletons. This specimen consisted of CD8+ T cells sorted from blood, obtained at week 0. The receptors derive from a human donor with alopecia areata. Both conserved end residues are part of each CDR3. Fields, in order: clone size, V gene, J gene, CDR3 protein. A row's size may be missing; if present it is once, few, many or a size class.

few	TRBV6-4	TRBJ2-3	CASNDGGSTDTQYF
NA	TRBV29-1	TRBJ2-7	CSVGTGTEYEQYF
NA	TRBV5-1	TRBJ2-7	CASSFGTGVTYEQYF
NA	TRBV6-6	TRBJ2-5	CASSYGGQGGETQYF
NA	TRBV5-4	TRBJ2-3	CASSFGAAEGTDTQYF
NA	TRBV5-1	TRBJ1-1	CASSLAGGGDTEAFF
NA	TRBV9	TRBJ2-2	CASSVWALGTGELFF
few	TRBV5-1	TRBJ2-5	CASSSGTGEETQYF
few	TRBV29-1	TRBJ2-2	CSVEDQGQGTGELFF
NA	TRBV5-1	TRBJ2-7	CASSLEGISYEQYF
few	TRBV13	TRBJ1-1	CASSQGQATEAFF
few	TRBV10-3	TRBJ2-1	CAISEASGDYNEQFF
NA	TRBV7-2	TRBJ2-5	CASSKLAGGRTQYF
NA	TRBV7-8	TRBJ2-5	CASSMEGLETQYF
NA	TRBV27	TRBJ2-7	CASSPQGLEQYF
NA	TRBV29-1	TRBJ2-7	CSVAGGRKYEQYF
NA	TRBV5-6	TRBJ2-5	CASSPETKETQYF
NA	TRBV2	TRBJ1-1	CASSTYEAFF
once	TRBV30	TRBJ1-1	CAWSEGMNTEAFF
few	TRBV29-1	TRBJ2-2	CSVDARGGTGELFF
once	TRBV5-4	TRBJ1-2	CASSYRDRVGYTF
few	TRBV5-1	TRBJ2-3	CASSLVPGGLRDTDTQYF
NA	TRBV7-9	TRBJ2-5	CASSLRQARRETQYF
NA	TRBV6-6	TRBJ1-4	CASTQGRGLDEKLFF
few	TRBV18	TRBJ2-3	CASSPQGGSAQYF
few	TRBV4-3	TRBJ2-3	CASSQDWMGLTTDTQYF
NA	TRBV9	TRBJ1-2	CASSVEAGGAHGYTF
few	TRBV29-1	TRBJ2-7	CSVTPGISYEQYF
NA	TRBV7-9	TRBJ2-5	CASSFDLKETQYF
few	TRBV13	TRBJ2-7	CASSSGQGDGQYF
NA	TRBV6-5	TRBJ1-2	CASSLQAANYGYTF
NA	TRBV5-4	TRBJ2-1	CASSPRADEQFF
NA	TRBV29-1	TRBJ2-2	CSVEGGRGELFF
few	TRBV7-8	TRBJ2-1	CASSSTIRLAMFFF
NA	TRBV25-1	TRBJ2-7	CASSLEGGTYEQYF
few	TRBV9	TRBJ1-1	CASSERGRSGTEAFF
NA	TRBV2	TRBJ2-2	CASSDHGRLNTGELFF
NA	TRBV9	TRBJ2-7	CASSVGDRYYEQYF
few	TRBV25-1	TRBJ1-2	CATEMNYGYTF
NA	TRBV7-8	TRBJ1-6	CASSLQDSPLHF
few	TRBV2	TRBJ2-3	CASSVFQAKITDTQYF
NA	TRBV4-3	TRBJ2-7	CASSQEAGINNEQYF
NA	TRBV11-2	TRBJ2-7	CASSGGLEQYF
NA	TRBV6-1	TRBJ2-1	CASMAGEQFF
few	TRBV29-1	TRBJ2-2	CSVEGTSGGVDTGELFF
NA	TRBV29-1	TRBJ2-7	CSVVGQGSYEQYF
few	TRBV11-2	TRBJ1-2	CASSLDPDNYGYTF
NA	TRBV6-1	TRBJ2-6	CASSGTGVLSGANVLTF
few	TRBV29-1	TRBJ2-5	CSVEERTGRETQYF
NA	TRBV2	TRBJ2-7	CASSDIVGQLMISGDF
few	TRBV7-9	TRBJ1-1	CASSPGTAEAFF